The subject of this entry is one T cell receptor (beta chain). This sample stems from a study of blood T cell repertoires in COVID-19. Looking at the study overall: The origin of the acute and convalescent COVID-19 samples was the United States, Italy and Spain.

Original handling: Reference gene primer amplification gave estimated nucleated cell counts. Profiled with immunoSEQ multiplex PCR; TCRdb holds only in-frame clones, not every one. V and J calls and clone size are as listed in that table; D and trimming were resolved from the DNA. Of under 250,000 clones detected, around 90% appear once; the ten largest clones hold under 4%. V shed 6 bases and J shed 4 bases, with 13 bases lying between them. The CDR3 is 13 residues long. CDR1 is SNHLY, CDR2 FYNNEI, per germline. This receptor was identified in a man aged 18 to 29 with active or convalescent COVID-19. The chain combines TRBV2 with TRBJ2-7, with D uncertain. Sequencing was carried out using peripheral blood. In DNA form, the CDR3 reads TGTGCCAGCAGCCCATTGATCAGATACGAGCAGTACTTC. Protein sequence: CASSPLIRYEQYF.